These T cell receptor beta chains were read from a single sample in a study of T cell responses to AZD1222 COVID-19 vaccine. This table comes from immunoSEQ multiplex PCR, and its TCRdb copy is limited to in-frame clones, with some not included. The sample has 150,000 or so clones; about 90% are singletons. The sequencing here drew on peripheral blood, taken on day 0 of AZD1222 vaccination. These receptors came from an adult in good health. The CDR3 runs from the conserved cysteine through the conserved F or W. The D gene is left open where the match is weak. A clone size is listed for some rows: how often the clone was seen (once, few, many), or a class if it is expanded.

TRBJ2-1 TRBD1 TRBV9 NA CASSVLQGAYNEQFF TGTGCCAGCAGCGTATTACAGGGGGCCTACAATGAGCAGTTCTTC
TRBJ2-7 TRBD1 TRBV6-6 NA CASSPRDRISYEQYF TGTGCCAGCAGCCCCCGGGACAGGATTTCCTACGAGCAGTACTTC
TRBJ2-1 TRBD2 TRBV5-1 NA CASSASGTDEQFF TGCGCCAGCAGCGCTAGCGGGACCGATGAGCAGTTCTTC
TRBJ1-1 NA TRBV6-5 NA CASTLGAKSTEAFF TGTGCCAGCACCCTGGGTGCTAAGAGCACTGAAGCTTTCTTT
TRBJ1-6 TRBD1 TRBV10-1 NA CASSTPTTRTGNSPLHF TGCGCCAGCTCAACCCCTACTACGAGGACAGGTAATTCACCCCTCCACTTT
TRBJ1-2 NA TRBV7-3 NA CASSPGHVYGYTF TGTGCCAGCAGCCCCGGACACGTCTATGGCTACACCTTC
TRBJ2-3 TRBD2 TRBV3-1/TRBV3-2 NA CASSRRGLAGANRADTQYF TGTGCCAGCAGCCGCCGGGGACTAGCGGGAGCAAATCGCGCAGATACGCAGTATTTT
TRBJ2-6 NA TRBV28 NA CASSGGISGANVLTF TGTGCCAGCAGTGGGGGAATCTCTGGGGCCAACGTCCTGACTTTC
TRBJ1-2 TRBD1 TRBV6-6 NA CASTRGAGGILYGYTF TGTGCCAGCACCCGGGGGGCAGGGGGGATACTATATGGCTACACCTTC
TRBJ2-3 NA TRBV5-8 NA CASRPRWVVPHGTQYF TGTGCCAGCAGACCCCGATGGGTAGTTCCCCATGGTACGCAGTATTTT
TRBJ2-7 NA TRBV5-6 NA CASSRKGWEQYF TGTGCCAGCAGCCGGAAGGGGTGGGAGCAGTACTTC
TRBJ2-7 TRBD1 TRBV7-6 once CASSELRQGEDEQYF TGTGCCAGCAGCGAGCTAAGACAGGGGGAGGACGAGCAGTACTTC
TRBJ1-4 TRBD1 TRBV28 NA CASSLRTGANEKLFF TGTGCCAGCAGTTTACGGACAGGGGCGAATGAAAAACTGTTTTTT
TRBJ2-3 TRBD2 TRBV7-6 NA CASGPTAGGSTDTQYF TGTGCCAGCGGACCAACAGCGGGAGGTTCGACAGATACGCAGTATTTT
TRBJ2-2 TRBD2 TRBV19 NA CASNSGTNTGELFF TGTGCCAGCAATAGCGGGACTAACACCGGGGAGCTGTTTTTT
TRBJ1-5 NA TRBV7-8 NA CASSLGASNQPQHF TGTGCCAGCAGCTTAGGAGCTAGCAATCAGCCCCAGCATTTT
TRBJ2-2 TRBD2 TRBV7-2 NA CASSPTRTGTSGIGELFF TGTGCCAGCAGCCCGACCCGGACCGGGACTAGCGGGATCGGGGAGCTGTTTTTT
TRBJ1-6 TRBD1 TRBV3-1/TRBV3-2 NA CASRPRQGHPSPLHF TGTGCCAGCAGACCGCGACAGGGACACCCTTCACCCCTCCACTTT
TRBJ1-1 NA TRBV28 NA CASSFRGGQYTEAFF TGTGCCAGCAGTTTCCGCGGTGGGCAGTACACTGAAGCTTTCTTT
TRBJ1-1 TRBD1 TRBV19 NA CASSIGQAVEAFF TGTGCCAGTAGTATTGGACAGGCGGTCGAAGCTTTCTTT
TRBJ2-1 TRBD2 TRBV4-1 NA CASSQEETSLDEQFF TGCGCCAGCAGCCAAGAGGAGACTAGCCTCGATGAGCAGTTCTTC
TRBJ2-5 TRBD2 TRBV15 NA CATSRTGGQETQYF TGTGCCACCAGCAGAACGGGGGGCCAAGAGACCCAGTACTTC
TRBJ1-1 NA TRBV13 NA CASSTRQVTSAAFF TGTGCCAGCAGCACCCGACAGGTCACCTCAGCGGCTTTCTTT
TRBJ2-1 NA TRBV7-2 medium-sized CASSQGDSRNEQFF TGTGCCAGCAGCCAGGGGGACTCCCGAAATGAGCAGTTCTTC
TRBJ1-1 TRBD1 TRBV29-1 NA CSVDATGGTTEAFF TGCAGCGTCGATGCGACAGGGGGAACGACTGAAGCTTTCTTT
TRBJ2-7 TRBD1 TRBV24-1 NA CATSGTGGYEQYF TGTGCCACCTCCGGGACAGGGGGCTACGAGCAGTACTTC
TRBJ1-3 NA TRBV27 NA CASSLSFGDSGNTIYF TGTGCCAGCAGTTTATCTTTTGGAGACTCTGGAAACACCATATATTTT